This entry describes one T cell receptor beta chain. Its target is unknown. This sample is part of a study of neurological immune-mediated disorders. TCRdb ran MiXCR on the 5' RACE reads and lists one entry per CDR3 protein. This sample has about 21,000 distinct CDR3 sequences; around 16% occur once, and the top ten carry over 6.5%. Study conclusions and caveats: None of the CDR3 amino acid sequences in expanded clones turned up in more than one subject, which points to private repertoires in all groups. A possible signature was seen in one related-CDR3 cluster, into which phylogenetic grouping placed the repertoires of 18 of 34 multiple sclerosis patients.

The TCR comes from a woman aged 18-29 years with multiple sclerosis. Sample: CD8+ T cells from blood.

CDR3 sequence reads: CAISLQGGYGYTF. The CDR3 nucleotides read TGTGCCATCAGTTTGCAGGGAGGCTATGGCTACACCTTC. This chain connects TRBV10-3 to TRBJ1-2, with D possibly TRBD1 on 5 matching bases. CDR3 size: 13 residues. Germline CDR1 is ENHRY and CDR2 is SYGVKD. Trimming left V 5 bases short and J 4 bases short, with 11 bases between.